These 4 T cell receptor beta chains originate from one sample sequenced in a study of a mutant IDH1 vaccine in newly diagnosed glioma. Indicated time point: week 35, safety follow-up. Each dose of the vaccine consisted of 300 ug of mutant IDH1 20-mer peptide, with topical imiquimod. Measured with immunoSEQ multiplex PCR; TCRdb has only the in-frame clones, and not every one. The data show 35,000 to 45,000 clones, with around 83% seen just once and approximately 4.8% held by the top ten. The antigens for these receptors are not known. Source: PBMCs, taken from a glioma patient whose treatment included an IDH1 peptide vaccine. All receptors come from a woman between 50 and 59 years old with glioma.

J is TRBJ1-2 and V is TRBV7-9; 10 bases align to TRBD1. The CDR3 length is 18 residues. The V and J ends lost 1 base and 5 bases, in that order; junction bases with no gene match: 13. The germline V gene encodes CDR1 SEHNR and CDR2 FQNEAQ (reference sequence). CDR3 protein: CASSLGVGWDRGMYGYTF. CDR3 nucleotide sequence: TGTGCCAGCAGCTTAGGGGTAGGGTGGGACAGGGGCATGTATGGCTACACCTTC. The full variable domain, its missing parts supplied by reference TRBV7-9 and TRBJ1-2, is DTGVSQNPRHKITKRGQNVTFRCDPISEHNRLYWYRQTLGQGPEFLTYFQNEAQLEKSRLLSDRFSAERPKGSFSTLEIQRTEQGDSAMYLCASSLGVGWDRGMYGYTFGSGTRLTVV.

The chain has TRBV6-1 and TRBJ1-1; TRBD1 matches 7 bases. Germline V gene lookup returns CDR1 MNHNS and CDR2 SASEGT. V was clipped by 4 bases and J by 6 bases; unmatched bases: 11. The CDR3 length is 15 residues. The CDR3 coding sequence is TGTGCCAGCAGTGTGGAGGGGGCGCCTCTCTCTGAAGCTTTCTTT. Its translation is CASSVEGAPLSEAFF.

The chain links TRBV18 to TRBJ2-7, with D unclear. Trimming removed 0 bases from V and 6 bases from J, with 6 bases in between. Germline V gives CDR1 KGHSH, CDR2 LQKENI. The CDR3 covers 12 residues. The CDR3 reads CASSPPLGEQYF. The CDR3 DNA is TGTGCCAGCTCACCACCACTCGGCGAGCAGTACTTC.

The chain has TRBV7-9 and TRBJ2-1; D not certain. Looked up from germline, CDR1 is SEHNR and CDR2 is FQNEAQ (reference sequence). V gave up 10 bases and J gave up 4 bases, with 11 bases separating them. The CDR3 has 12 amino acids. CDR3 sequence reads: CANSPEYNEQFF. The CDR3, as DNA: TGTGCCAACAGTCCGGAGTACAATGAGCAGTTCTTC.